This note documents a single T cell receptor (beta chain) sequence. This clonotype was recorded at least ten times. It lacks a known antigen. Per-base quality was not reported, and no clone a single base away is much larger than it. Hyperthyroidism patients were aged 18 to 65 years and newly diagnosed, with disease duration of less than 2 months. Exclusion was applied to patients with uncontrolled infections, other autoimmune diseases, pregnancy or lactation. Diagnoses relied on clinical symptoms, serum thyroxine and TRAb, thyroid ultrasound and orbital computed tomography. Blood from progressor patients was collected at the time of first diagnosis with hyperthyroidism, before any ophthalmopathy symptoms had appeared. Ficoll-Paque density gradient centrifugation was used to isolate PBMCs from 8 to 10 ml of fresh peripheral blood. Progressor patients were defined as those initially diagnosed with Graves' hyperthyroidism in whom ophthalmopathy developed during follow-up. Total RNA was extracted with Trizol reagent, and quality was checked on an Agilent 2100 Bioanalyzer.

The entry originates in a study of T cells in Graves' hyperthyroidism and ophthalmopathy (dated by TCRdb to about 2019). For context, the study as a whole: Peripheral blood was collected at initial diagnosis, before any treatment. A discovery cohort of around 98 patients, approximately 45 with Graves' ophthalmopathy and under 60 with stable Graves' hyperthyroidism, was used to find distinguishing TCR V-J signatures. Prospective prediction of ophthalmopathy was tested in an independent validation cohort of approximately 19 hyperthyroidism patients and around 16 patients who later progressed to ophthalmopathy. The 80 to 100 discovery patients were randomly divided into training and test sets at a 7:3 ratio. The study also compared thyroid tissue and blood T-cell repertoires from several Graves' hyperthyroidism patients. After blood sampling, hyperthyroidism patients were treated with methimazole at a starting dose of 30 mg daily, and ophthalmopathy patients were treated with high-dose intravenous methylprednisolone. TCR Vbeta CDR3 sequencing of 120 to 150 peripheral blood samples (43 ophthalmopathy, 75 hyperthyroidism and roughly 17 progressor patients) is reported in the paper. Summary of the overall study and its limitations: Blood samples also contained most of the expanded thyroid clonotypes (frequency above 0.001), which suggests that blood repertoires may reflect thyroid immune responses. Sample size was not statistically predetermined, and blinding of investigators to group allocation was not performed. In validation, the model predicted progression to ophthalmopathy a median of 6.5 months before onset, with roughly 68% sensitivity and 72.22% specificity. In cross-validation, a model built on a 13 V-J signature told ophthalmopathy apart from stable hyperthyroidism with less than 90% sensitivity and approximately 81% specificity, and in testing the same model reached 80%/75%.

From a lookup of the germline V gene, CDR1 and CDR2 are SNHLY and FYNNEI. The germline V end is reduced by 2 bases and the J end by 8 bases; junction bases left unmatched: 8. The CDR3 holds 14 amino acids from the cysteine to the phenylalanine. Here the CDR3 DNA is all that survives: 42 bases in frame from base 1. Amplification of TCR beta CDR3 regions was carried out from RNA transcripts. For the first round of RT-PCR on the TCR CDR3, the HTBI primer set was used together with the Qiagen OneStep RT-PCR kit. Libraries were constructed in a second round of multiplex PCR, after which size selection and purification were carried out. Sequencing of the libraries was done on an Illumina HiSeq2000 using paired-end 100 bp reads. Per the source publication's procedure: SOAPnuke was used to process the raw data, throwing out any read that contained adapters or uncalled bases, had a mean Phred below 15, or lacked an exact constant-primer or identifier match. COPE v1.2.5 was used to merge the high-quality paired reads, and each unique nucleotide sequence was defined as a clonotype. MiTCR v1.1 was used to align the clonotypes against IMGT TRBV, TRBD and TRBJ reference segments. The analysis was restricted to V-J combinations with a frequency above 0.0001, which together covered 99% to 99.2% of the repertoires. A TCS score was defined as the ratio of F50 (clonal expansion) to E x V (chaos), with BLOSUM62-based TCRdist applied between CDR3 peptides within each V-J. Welch's t-statistics and random forest reduced 450 to 600 V-J features to 10 to 15, which were used in a naive Bayes classifier (R e1071). TCRdb's own reprocessing of the public reads used fastp at Q25 and MiXCR and kept productive beta chains. Identical CDR3 proteins give one entry, which carries the most common genes and DNA. The V and J calls come from TCRdb's annotation, not from the publication. The sample has 690,000 or so distinct CDR3 sequences on record, around 20% of them singletons. The top ten hold roughly a sixth of the sample.

The chain is made from TRBV2 and TRBJ1-2; TRBD1 aligns with 7 central bases. The specimen sequenced was blood. This receptor was taken from a woman between 45 and 65 years old with Graves' hyperthyroidism that later progressed to Graves' ophthalmopathy. CDR3 region: CASSERQGVRGYTF. The DNA reads as follows: TGTGCCAGCAGTGAAAGACAGGGCGTACGCGGCTACACCTTC.